The source of this T cell receptor (beta chain) is a study of blood T cell repertoires in COVID-19. Looking at the study overall: Collection of acute and convalescent COVID-19 samples took place in the United States, Italy and Spain. Sources were T cells, B-cell-depleted T cells, or PBMCs; the material itself was cDNA or gDNA.

Produced via immunoSEQ multiplex PCR; TCRdb's table is partial and in-frame only. The table records tens of thousands of clones, around 87% of them present only once. The CDR3 spans 12 residues. Trimming cost V 4 bases and J 4 bases, with 8 bases left between them. The germline V gene has CDR1 LGHDT and CDR2 YNNKEL (reference sequence). The specimen sequenced was peripheral blood. This TCR was sampled from a man aged 35-49 years with acute or convalescent COVID-19. This chain links TRBV3-1 (or the pseudogene TRBV3-2) with TRBJ2-7; D might be TRBD1 (5 bases). In nucleotides, the CDR3 is TGTGCCAGCAGCCCCCGACAGTACGAGCAGTACTTC. Amino acid sequence: CASSPRQYEQYF.